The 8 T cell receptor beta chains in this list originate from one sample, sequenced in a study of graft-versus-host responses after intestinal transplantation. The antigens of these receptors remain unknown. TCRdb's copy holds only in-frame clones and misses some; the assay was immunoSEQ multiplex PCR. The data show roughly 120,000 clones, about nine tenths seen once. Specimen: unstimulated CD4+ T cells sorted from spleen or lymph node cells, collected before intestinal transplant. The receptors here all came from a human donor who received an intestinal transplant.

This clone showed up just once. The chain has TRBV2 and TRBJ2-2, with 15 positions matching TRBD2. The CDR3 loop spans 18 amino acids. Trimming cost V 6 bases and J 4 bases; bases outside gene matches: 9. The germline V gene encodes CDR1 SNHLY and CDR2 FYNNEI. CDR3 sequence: CASSYGLAGGPGTGELFF. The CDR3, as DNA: TGTGCCAGCAGCTATGGACTAGCGGGAGGGCCTGGCACCGGGGAGCTGTTTTTT. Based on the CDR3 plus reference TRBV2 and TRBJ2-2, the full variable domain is EPEVTQTPSHQVTQMGQEVILRCVPISNHLYFYWYRQILGQKVEFLVSFYNNEISEKSEIFDDQFSVERPDGSNFTLKIRSTKLEDSAMYFCASSYGLAGGPGTGELFFGEGSRLTVL.

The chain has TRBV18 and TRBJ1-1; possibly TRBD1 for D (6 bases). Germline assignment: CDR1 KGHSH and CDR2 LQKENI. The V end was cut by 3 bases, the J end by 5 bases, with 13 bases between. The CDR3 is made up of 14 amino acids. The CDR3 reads CASSPRGLGTEAFF. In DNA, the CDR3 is TGTGCCAGCTCACCGCGGGGGCTTGGGACTGAAGCTTTCTTT.

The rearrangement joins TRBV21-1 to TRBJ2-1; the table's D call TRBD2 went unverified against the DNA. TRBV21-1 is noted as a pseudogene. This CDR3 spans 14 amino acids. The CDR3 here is CASSSSDGGNEQFF. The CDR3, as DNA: TGTGCCAGCAGCTCTTCTGACGGGGGCAATGAGCAGTTCTTC.

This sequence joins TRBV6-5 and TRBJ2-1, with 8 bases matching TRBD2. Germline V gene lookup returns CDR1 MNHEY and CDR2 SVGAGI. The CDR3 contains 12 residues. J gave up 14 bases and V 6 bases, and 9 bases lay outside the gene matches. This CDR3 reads CASSHERGNEFF. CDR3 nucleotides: TGTGCCAGCAGCCACGAGCGGGGGAATGAGTTCTTC.

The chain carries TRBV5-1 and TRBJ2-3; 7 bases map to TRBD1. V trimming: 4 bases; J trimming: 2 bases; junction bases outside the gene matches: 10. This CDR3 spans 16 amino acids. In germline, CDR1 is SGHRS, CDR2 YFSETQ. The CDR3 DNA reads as TGCGCCAGCAGCCCGGACAGGTTGGTTCTCACAGATACGCAGTATTTT. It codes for CASSPDRLVLTDTQYF.

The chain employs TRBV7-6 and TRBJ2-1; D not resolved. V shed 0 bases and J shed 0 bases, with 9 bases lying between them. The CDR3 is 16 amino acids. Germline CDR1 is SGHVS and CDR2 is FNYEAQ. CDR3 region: CASSLARKNSYNEQFF. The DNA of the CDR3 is TGTGCCAGCAGCTTAGCGCGGAAGAACTCCTACAATGAGCAGTTCTTC.

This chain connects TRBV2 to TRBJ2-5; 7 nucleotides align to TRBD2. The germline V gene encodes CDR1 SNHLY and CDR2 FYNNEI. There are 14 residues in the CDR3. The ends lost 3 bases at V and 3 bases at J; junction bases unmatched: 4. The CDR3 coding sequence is TGTGCCAGCAGTGATCCGGGGGGAAAAGAGACCCAGTACTTC. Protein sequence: CASSDPGGKETQYF. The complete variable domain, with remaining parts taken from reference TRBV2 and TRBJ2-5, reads EPEVTQTPSHQVTQMGQEVILRCVPISNHLYFYWYRQILGQKVEFLVSFYNNEISEKSEIFDDQFSVERPDGSNFTLKIRSTKLEDSAMYFCASSDPGGKETQYFGPGTRLLVL.

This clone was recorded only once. The CDR3 sequence is CASSSRTRGFYQPQHF. The CDR3 nucleotides are TGTGCCAGCAGTTCCCGGACAAGGGGCTTTTATCAGCCCCAGCATTTT. The chain employs TRBV28 and TRBJ1-5; TRBD1 might be the D (5 bases). The CDR3 runs to 16 residues. Deletions cut 4 bases from V and 5 bases from J, with 18 bases between. CDR1 MDHEN and CDR2 SYDVKM come from the germline V gene.